The clone carrying this T cell receptor (beta chain) was seen a few times. What it binds is unknown. Sequenced by immunoSEQ multiplex PCR; TCRdb stores in-frame clones only, minus some. The sample lists 65,000 to 85,000 clones, roughly 80% occurring once. ViraFEST used viral peptide pools to expand antigen-specific CD4+ T cells before sequencing. The culture ran for approximately 11 days before CD4+ T cells were isolated. In the vaccine recipients, nucleocapsid antibodies were negative and there was no prior SARS-CoV-2 infection. After about 2 million PBMC were placed in each well, they were cultured with approximately 10 IU/ml IL-2 and approximately 10 ug/ml peptides. Cultures got half-medium changes with IL-2 on days 3 and 7. The data were taken from a study of vaccination effects on CD4 cells after COVID-19. Across the study: All participants had two doses of either the BNT162b2 or mRNA-1273 vaccine. General observations from the study: Among infection- and vaccine-induced clones, marked clonal contraction occurred late after vaccination.

This clonotype was obtained from a human donor who received a COVID-19 vaccine. The material was CD4+ T cells from PBMCs cultured with SARS-CoV-2 spike peptides, obtained before COVID-19 vaccination.

In DNA, the CDR3 is TGTGCCAGCAGCGTAACAGGGGTTGGGCAGTTCTTC. This encodes CASSVTGVGQFF. This chain uses TRBV28 with TRBJ2-1, with TRBD1 matching 7 bases. The CDR3 is 12 residues long. After removal of 6 bases from V and 12 bases from J, the junction contained 8 bases not matched to a gene. Germline V gene lookup returns CDR1 MDHEN and CDR2 SYDVKM.